This TCR beta chain was found in a study of shared clonotypes between healthy human individuals. Study in general: The composition of the donors was a couple of women and a few men aged 18 to 49.

Replicate PCRs for unsorted PBMC used around 280 ng DNA (roughly 29,000 T cell genomes). The repertoire was sequenced with immunoSEQ multiplex PCR; TCRdb's copy has only in-frame clones and lacks some. This repertoire shows more than 450,000 clones, 75% to 85% found once; its top ten account for roughly 13%. This CDR3 is built from 14 residues. V lost 0 bases and J lost 3, with 8 bases in between. From germline, CDR1 is MNHEY and CDR2 SMNVEV (reference sequence). Some 100 million PBMCs went into genomic DNA for unsorted samples. On this clone itself: What it recognizes is unknown.

The study's findings and limits: Few donors restricted represented genetic and exposure-history diversity.

Sequenced sample: PBMCs. The receptor's source is a woman in her thirties or forties in good health. Some clones in this sample may be carry-over from other donors' samples. The genes are TRBV27 and TRBJ1-2, with D uncertain. The CDR3 region has the DNA TGTGCCAGCAGTTTATCACCTGGGGACTATGGCTACACCTTC. Encoded protein: CASSLSPGDYGYTF.